The 20 T cell receptor beta chains below were found in one sample sequenced in a study of metastatic and nonmetastatic thyroid tumors. Patients were all untreated before their thyroid surgery. TCRdb re-processed the PCR reads through MiXCR. This sample has about 93,000 clones, with 8% to 9.5% found just once. The sequenced sample consisted of blood. The receptors derive from a female donor with papillary thyroid cancer or a benign thyroid nodule (not recorded which). Some clones in this sample may be carry-over from other donors' samples.

This clone was detected ten times or more. This chain connects TRBV7-2 to TRBJ2-7; D may be TRBD1 (5 bases). The CDR3 contains 13 residues. Germline loops: CDR1 SGHTA, CDR2 FQGNSA. The V end lost 3 bases, the J end lost 3 bases, and 9 bases lay between the germline ends. The CDR3 sequence: CASSFLGVYEQYF. The CDR3 DNA follows: TGTGCCAGCAGCTTTCTAGGGGTCTACGAGCAGTACTTC.

This clone was seen a few times. DNA of the CDR3: TGTGCCAGCAGCCCCCCTAGCGGGGTCCACAATGAGCAGTTCTTC. As protein: CASSPPSGVHNEQFF. This chain connects TRBV12-3 or TRBV12-4 to TRBJ2-1; 9 nucleotides align to TRBD2. The CDR3 has 15 amino acids. Losses at the gene ends were 6 bases for V and 5 bases for J; bases not matched to a gene: 8.

The table lists this clone with many counts. The J gene is TRBJ2-2, the V gene TRBV5-1, with TRBD1 as a possible D gene (6 bases). CDR3 size: 17 residues. The V gene lost 0 bases and the J gene lost 0 bases, with 12 bases spanning the gap. The germline gives CDR1 SGHRS, CDR2 YFSETQ. The DNA of the CDR3 is TGCGCCAGCAGCTTGGGGCACAGGGACCCGAACACCGGGGAGCTGTTTTTT. Translated: CASSLGHRDPNTGELFF.

Points on this clone: A clone one base away is much larger, so this may be a read error. V and J are TRBV30 and TRBJ2-5; the match to TRBD2 covers 7 bases. Per germline, CDR1 GTSNPN and CDR2 SVGIG (reference sequence). V shed 4 bases, J shed 5 bases, and the junction held 7 bases outside the gene matches. The CDR3 has 13 residues. The CDR3 loop is CAWKLSGGETQYF. DNA of the CDR3: TGTGCCTGGAAACTATCGGGGGGTGAGACCCAGTACTTC.

The rearrangement joins TRBV28 to TRBJ2-3; 11 bases are a match to TRBD2. V shed 3 bases, J shed 0 bases, and the junction held 8 bases outside the gene matches. This CDR3 spans 18 amino acids. The germline V gene encodes CDR1 MDHEN and CDR2 SYDVKM. For the CDR3, the DNA is TGTGCCAGCAGTTTGGCTAGCGGGGGGTCTGCTAGCACAGATACGCAGTATTTT. It yields the protein CASSLASGGSASTDTQYF.

The sample holds many counts of this clone. This CDR3 is CASSSTGGADTQYF. The CDR3 DNA is TGTGCCAGCTCGTCGACAGGGGGCGCGGATACGCAGTATTTT. The V gene is TRBV18, the J gene TRBJ2-3; 10 bases line up with TRBD1. There are 14 residues in the CDR3. Trimming at V came to 6 bases and at J to 6 bases, leaving 6 bases not matched to a gene. Looked up from germline, CDR1 is KGHSH and CDR2 is LQKENI.

This clone came up a few times. The rearrangement links TRBV9 to TRBJ1-1; a possible D gene is TRBD1 (5 bases). V was shortened by 0 bases and J by 3 bases, with 9 bases between the two germline ends. Germline V gives CDR1 SGDLS, CDR2 YYNGEE. The CDR3 sequence is 14 residues long. The CDR3 loop reads CASSVGGTHTEAFF. In DNA, the CDR3 is TGTGCCAGCAGCGTAGGCGGGACCCACACTGAAGCTTTCTTT.

This clone was seen repeatedly, ten times or more. The chain couples TRBV30 to TRBJ1-2; D not certain. The V and J ends lost 0 bases and 8 bases respectively, with 16 bases between them. Germline V lookup: CDR1 GTSNPN, CDR2 SVGIG (reference sequence). This CDR3 is 14 amino acids long. The CDR3 region has the DNA TGTGCCTGGAGTGTACAAGGGAGTGGGAGCGGCTACACCTTC. Protein sequence: CAWSVQGSGSGYTF.

Ten or more counts support this clone. The chain is built from TRBV7-8 and TRBJ1-2; D uncertain. The CDR3 has 14 amino acids. The V gene's germline CDR1 is SGHVS and CDR2 FQNEAQ. V gave up 1 base and J gave up 3 bases, with 9 bases separating them. CDR3 in DNA: TGTGCCAGCAGCTTAGTGGGAATGGACTATGGCTACACCTTC. Its translation: CASSLVGMDYGYTF.

This clone was observed at least ten times. Within the sample, other DNA sequences also encode this same CDR3. The rearrangement joins TRBV5-1 to TRBJ2-2; maybe TRBD2 (6 bases). V was cut by 1 base and J by 7 bases, with 11 bases left in between. This CDR3 has 14 residues. CDR1 is SGHRS, CDR2 YFSETQ, per germline. The CDR3 DNA reads TGCGCCAGCAGCTTGTCTAGCGTTGACGGGGAGCTGTTTTTT. Translated: CASSLSSVDGELFF. Full variable domain (outside the CDR3, taken from reference TRBV5-1 and TRBJ2-2): KAGVTQTPRYLIKTRGQQVTLSCSPISGHRSVSWYQQTPGQGLQFLFEYFSETQRNKGNFPGRFSGRQFSNSRSEMNVSTLELGDSALYLCASSLSSVDGELFFGEGSRLTVL.

The chain employs TRBV20-1 and TRBJ2-7; 8 nucleotides match TRBD1. CDR1 and CDR2 (germline): DFQATT, SNEGSKA (reference sequence). The J segment lost 2 bases and the V segment lost 5 bases, leaving 8 bases of the junction unmatched. CDR3 length equals 14 residues. The CDR3 loop reads CSAEGQEITYEQYF. CDR3 nucleotide sequence: TGCAGTGCTGAGGGACAGGAGATAACCTACGAGCAGTACTTC.

About this clone itself: At one of its ends the junction is not consistent with the germline gene, which may arise from a read error. V gene TRBV6-1 combines with J gene TRBJ2-6, with a weak D call TRBD1 (5 bases). This CDR3 has 16 amino acids. The germline V gene encodes CDR1 MNHNS and CDR2 SASEGT. CDR3 amino acids: CASSEARRAGANVMTF. The DNA for the CDR3 is TGTGCCAGCAGTGAAGCACGCAGGGCTGGGGCCAACGTCATGACTTTC.

Many counts were recorded for this clone. This chain connects TRBV12-3 or TRBV12-4 to TRBJ2-5, with D perhaps TRBD2 (5 bases). V was clipped by 6 bases and J by 5 bases, with 16 bases between them. There are 14 residues in the CDR3. CDR3 DNA: TGTGCCAGCAGCACTAGACATGCCTTGGAGACCCAGTACTTC. Residues: CASSTRHALETQYF.

This clone was recorded at least ten times. This sequence joins TRBV5-6 and TRBJ1-1; 11 bases match TRBD1. The CDR3 is 16 residues long. With V trimmed by 0 bases and J by 8 bases, 9 bases remained unmatched. Per the germline V gene, CDR1 is SGHDT and CDR2 is YYEEEE. Here the CDR3 reads CASSLGDWTGGSEAFF. As DNA, the CDR3 is TGTGCCAGCAGCTTGGGGGATTGGACAGGGGGCTCGGAAGCTTTCTTT.

This clone was counted ten times or more. The chain joins TRBV5-5 to TRBJ2-2; the D gene is possibly TRBD1 (6 bases). This CDR3 has 15 residues. Germline V lookup: CDR1 SGHKS, CDR2 YYEKEE (reference sequence). The V gene lost 4 bases and the J gene lost 7 bases, with 17 bases spanning the gap. The CDR3 DNA sequence: TGTGCCAGCAGCCCGAGGACAGATCCGAACGGGGAGCTGTTTTTT. Protein product: CASSPRTDPNGELFF.

This clone was seen at least ten times. The chain recombines TRBV7-9 with TRBJ1-5, with D perhaps matching TRBD1 (5 bases). Per the germline V gene, CDR1 is SEHNR and CDR2 is FQNEAQ (reference sequence). The CDR3 contains 15 residues. V lost 5 bases and J lost 0, with 11 bases in between. The CDR3, as DNA: TGTGCCAGCAGCCTCGACAGTAATAGCAATCAGCCCCAGCATTTT. Encoded protein: CASSLDSNSNQPQHF.

This clone has a count of ten or more. V is TRBV12-3 or TRBV12-4 and J is TRBJ1-6; D uncertain. Trimming took off 2 bases at V and 7 bases at J, with 6 bases between the two ends. This CDR3 comprises 13 residues. The CDR3 region has the DNA TGTGCCAGCAGTTTAATCGGCAATTCACCCCTCCACTTT. Translated: CASSLIGNSPLHF.

With regard to this clone: This sequence may be a read error, since a much larger clone differs from it by one base. The rearrangement uses TRBV7-9 and TRBJ2-5; D is possibly TRBD2 (5 bases). Germline loops: CDR1 SEHNR, CDR2 FQNEAQ (reference sequence). This CDR3 contains 13 residues. Deletions cut 5 bases from V and 5 bases from J, with 12 bases between. CDR3 sequence (DNA): TGTGCCAGCAGCAACCCGGGGATGGAGACCCAGTACTTC. It is translated as CASSNPGMETQYF.

This clone was seen at least ten times. Sequence at one end of the junction differs from germline and may be a read error. This sequence joins TRBV4-2 and TRBJ2-1, with D tentatively TRBD2 (5 bases). CDR3 length: 15 residues. Germline-derived CDR1 and CDR2 are LGHNA and YNFKEQ. Written as DNA, the CDR3 is TGTGCCAACAGCCAAGCCCCCGGGGTCTACAATGAGCAGTTCTTC. Protein: CANSQAPGVYNEQFF.

This clone occurred many times. This chain connects TRBV6-2 or TRBV6-3 to TRBJ1-1; 7 bases fit TRBD1. The ends lost 2 bases at V and 1 base at J; junction bases unmatched: 7. Germline lookup yields CDR1 MNHEY and CDR2 SVGEGT. This CDR3 contains 16 residues. CDR3 protein: CASSYGQGGRNTEAFF. The CDR3 coding sequence is TGTGCCAGCAGTTACGGGCAGGGGGGGAGGAACACTGAAGCTTTCTTT.